This T cell receptor beta chain was observed in a study of radiation and T cells in renal cell carcinoma. For the study at large: Nephrectomy followed 15 Gy stereotactic body radiation by 4 weeks.

The germline V gene encodes CDR1 SQVTM and CDR2 ANQGSEA. The CDR3 runs 12 residues. Time point defined: blood 2 weeks post-SBRT. As for treatment: 15 Gy SBRT to primary tumor, nephrectomy 4 weeks later. After SBRT, blood was collected at 2 and 4 weeks, plus baseline. Measured with immunoSEQ multiplex PCR; TCRdb has only the in-frame clones, and not every one. The data hold around 75,000 clones, with about four fifths observed a single time. This sample comprised blood, obtained from a patient whose treatment included radiotherapy and nephrectomy. This receptor was taken from a man aged 55 to 70 with renal cell carcinoma. The genes are TRBV29-1 and TRBJ2-5; D is uncertain. The J call is doubtful: the DNA matches TRBJ2-7 better. The CDR3 DNA follows: TGCAGCGTTCTGAAGAGGACCTACGAGCAGTACTTC. It codes for CSVLKRTYEQYF.